These 14 T cell receptor beta chains came from one sample sequenced in a study of beta chain features in type 1 diabetes. Expressed TCRB transcripts were sequenced, since all the RNA that had been isolated was reverse transcribed. Only in-frame clones appear in the TCRdb table, and some are missing; sequencing was by immunoSEQ multiplex PCR. The table records a few hundred thousand clones, 25% to 35% of them present only once. The sample taken for sequencing was central memory CD4+ T cells from blood. These receptors were collected from a man aged 25-45 years in good health.

This clone was observed a handful of times. This chain uses TRBV2 with TRBJ2-6; TRBD1 matches at 7 bases. There are 15 residues in the CDR3. Germline V CDR1 and CDR2: SNHLY, FYNNEI. V trimming: 5 bases; J trimming: 3 bases; junction bases outside the gene matches: 4. The CDR3 nucleotides read TGTGCCAGCAGTACAGGGGAAGGTGGGGCCAACGTCCTGACTTTC. This codes for CASSTGEGGANVLTF. Full variable domain (missing parts from reference TRBV2 and TRBJ2-6): EPEVTQTPSHQVTQMGQEVILRCVPISNHLYFYWYRQILGQKVEFLVSFYNNEISEKSEIFDDQFSVERPDGSNFTLKIRSTKLEDSAMYFCASSTGEGGANVLTFGAGSRLTVL.

This clone has only a few counts. V usage is TRBV7-2 and J usage is TRBJ2-6; 12 bases are shared with TRBD1. This CDR3 comprises 16 residues. Germline V CDR1 and CDR2: SGHTA, FQGNSA. Trimming at V came to 5 bases and at J to 12 bases, leaving 11 bases not matched to a gene. This CDR3 is CASSLGTGGSLGVLTF. Here the CDR3 DNA reads TGTGCCAGCAGCCTCGGGACAGGGGGCTCCCTCGGCGTCCTGACTTTC.

This clone has just a few counts. The chain carries TRBV5-4 and TRBJ2-5, with 7 bases fitting TRBD1. This CDR3 is built from 13 residues. V trimming: 4 bases; J trimming: 4 bases; junction bases outside the gene matches: 4. CDR1 and CDR2 (germline): SGHNT, YYREEE (reference sequence). The CDR3 nucleotides read TGTGCCAGCAGCCGAGACAGGGCAGAGACCCAGTACTTC. Its translation is CASSRDRAETQYF.

The rearrangement links TRBV6-5 to TRBJ2-7, with 14 positions matching TRBD2. Germline CDR1 MNHEY, CDR2 SVGAGI. V lost 4 bases to trimming and J lost 6 bases; unmatched junction nucleotides: 5. The CDR3 spans 15 residues. The CDR3 bases are TGTGCCAGCAGTTCCGGGACTAGCGGGAGTGGCGAGCAGTACTTC. Protein product: CASSSGTSGSGEQYF.

The rearrangement links TRBV5-1 to TRBJ2-3; D may match TRBD1 or TRBD2 (5 bases each). This CDR3 has 15 residues. The V end lost 4 bases, the J end lost 0 bases, and 12 bases lay between the germline ends. In germline, CDR1 is SGHRS, CDR2 YFSETQ. The CDR3 protein is CASSRTGTSTDTQYF. The DNA for the CDR3 is TGCGCCAGCAGCCGAACCGGGACCAGCACAGATACGCAGTATTTT.

The chain employs TRBV5-6 and TRBJ2-7, with D tentatively TRBD1 (6 bases). The CDR3 totals 15 residues. The germline gives CDR1 SGHDT, CDR2 YYEEEE. V lost 0 bases and J lost 4, with 14 bases in between. This CDR3 reads CASSLAGTPVYEQYF. Written as DNA, the CDR3 is TGTGCCAGCAGCTTGGCCGGGACACCGGTATACGAGCAGTACTTC.

This clone was found a few times. The chain recombines TRBV5-1 with TRBJ2-7; either TRBD1 or TRBD2 may fit D (7 bases each). The germline V and J ends were trimmed by 2 bases and 7 bases, with 19 bases remaining between them. CDR1 and CDR2 from the germline V gene are SGHRS and YFSETQ. CDR3 length: 15 amino acids. The chain's CDR3 is CASSFEDTGEGEQYF. In nucleotides, the CDR3 is TGCGCCAGCAGCTTCGAGGACACAGGGGAGGGAGAGCAGTACTTC.

This clone has only a few counts. This chain links TRBV30 with TRBJ2-5; D call uncertain. Germline CDR1 GTSNPN, CDR2 SVGIG (reference sequence). Trimming stripped 0 bases from V and 5 bases from J, with 13 bases between. The CDR3 is 14 amino acids. This CDR3 reads CAWSVGKIMETQYF. The CDR3 DNA is TGTGCCTGGAGTGTTGGAAAGATTATGGAGACCCAGTACTTC.

This clone was detected a few times. V is TRBV23-1 and J is TRBJ1-3; maybe TRBD1 (5 bases). TRBV23-1 belongs to the ORF category, with a function that is uncertain. Trimming pared 3 bases from V and 4 bases from J, leaving 25 bases between. The CDR3 extends over 19 amino acids. CDR3 nucleotide sequence: TGCGCCAGCAGTCAGTCGAGGGCAGGGCTTTGCACGGGAGGAAACACCATATATTTT. Translated: CASSQSRAGLCTGGNTIYF.

The chain joins TRBV4-1 to TRBJ2-3, with a weak D call TRBD2 (5 bases). V shed 0 bases and J shed 3 bases, with 10 bases lying between them. The germline V gene encodes CDR1 MGHRA and CDR2 YSYEKL. The CDR3 is 15 residues long. The CDR3 DNA reads as TGCGCCAGCAGCCAAGAGCCGGGGTGGACAGATACGCAGTATTTT. It is translated as CASSQEPGWTDTQYF.

The chain joins TRBV28 to TRBJ1-1; D is unclear. Germline assignment: CDR1 MDHEN and CDR2 SYDVKM. The CDR3 is 14 residues long. The V end lost 6 bases, the J end lost 6 bases, and 17 bases lay between the germline ends. The chain's CDR3 is CASSPDGDWAEAFF. The CDR3, as DNA: TGTGCCAGCAGCCCCGACGGGGATTGGGCTGAAGCTTTCTTT. Combining the CDR3 with reference TRBV28 and TRBJ1-1 gives the whole variable domain DVKVTQSSRYLVKRTGEKVFLECVQDMDHENMFWYRQDPGLGLRLIYFSYDVKMKEKGDIPEGYSVSREKKERFSLILESASTNQTSMYLCASSPDGDWAEAFFGQGTRLTVV.

The sample holds many counts of this clone. The V call is TRBV25-1, the J call TRBJ2-1; 7 bases agree with TRBD2. Looked up from germline, CDR1 is MGHDK and CDR2 is SYGVNS. This CDR3 is built from 14 residues. V lost 10 bases, J lost 1 base, and 7 bases stayed unmatched. The CDR3 is CATTPGGSYNEQFF. In DNA, the CDR3 is TGTGCCACCACCCCCGGGGGGTCCTACAATGAGCAGTTCTTC. The variable domain in full, completed from reference TRBV25-1 and TRBJ2-1, reads EADIYQTPRYLVIGTGKKITLECSQTMGHDKMYWYQQDPGMELHLIHYSYGVNSTEKGDLSSESTVSRIRTEHFPLTLESARPSHTSQYLCATTPGGSYNEQFFGPGTRLTVL.

The V gene is TRBV30, the J gene TRBJ2-7; 8 bases map to TRBD2. V lost 4 bases, J lost 1 base, and 6 bases stayed unmatched. Germline-derived CDR1 and CDR2 are GTSNPN and SVGIG (reference sequence). The CDR3 contains 14 residues. The CDR3 bases are TGTGCCTGGAATACGGTAGCGGGGTCCTACGAGCAGTACTTC. Residues: CAWNTVAGSYEQYF.

The gene calls are TRBV5-1 and TRBJ2-5; D not certain. Deletions cut 0 bases from V and 4 bases from J, with 10 bases between. The CDR3 spans 14 residues. From germline, CDR1 is SGHRS and CDR2 YFSETQ. The CDR3 is CASSLGGLGETQYF. CDR3 coding DNA: TGCGCCAGCAGCTTGGGAGGCCTTGGAGAGACCCAGTACTTC.